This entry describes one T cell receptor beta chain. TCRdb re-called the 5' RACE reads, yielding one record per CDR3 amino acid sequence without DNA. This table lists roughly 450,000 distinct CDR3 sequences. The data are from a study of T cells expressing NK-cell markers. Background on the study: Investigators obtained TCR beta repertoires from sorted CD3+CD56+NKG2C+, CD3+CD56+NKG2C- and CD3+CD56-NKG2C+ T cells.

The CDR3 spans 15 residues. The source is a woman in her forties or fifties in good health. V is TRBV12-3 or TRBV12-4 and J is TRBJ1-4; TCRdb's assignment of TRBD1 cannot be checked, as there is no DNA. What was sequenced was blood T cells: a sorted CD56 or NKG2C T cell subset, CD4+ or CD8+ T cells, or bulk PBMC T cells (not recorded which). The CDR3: CASSSRQFSNEKLFF.